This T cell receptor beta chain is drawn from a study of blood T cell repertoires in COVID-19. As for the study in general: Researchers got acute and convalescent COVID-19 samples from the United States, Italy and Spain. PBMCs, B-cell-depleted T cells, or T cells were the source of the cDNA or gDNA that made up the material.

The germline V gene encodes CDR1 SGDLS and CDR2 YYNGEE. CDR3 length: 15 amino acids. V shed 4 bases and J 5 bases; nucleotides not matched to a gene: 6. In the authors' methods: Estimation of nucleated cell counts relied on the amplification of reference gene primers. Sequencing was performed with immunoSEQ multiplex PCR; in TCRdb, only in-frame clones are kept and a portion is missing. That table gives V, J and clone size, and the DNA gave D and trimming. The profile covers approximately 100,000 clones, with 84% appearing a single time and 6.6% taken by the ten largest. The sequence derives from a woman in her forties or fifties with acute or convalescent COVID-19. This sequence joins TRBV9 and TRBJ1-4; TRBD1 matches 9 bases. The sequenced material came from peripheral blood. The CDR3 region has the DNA TGTGCCAGCAGCCTGGGACAGGGCCCGAATGAAAAACTGTTTTTT. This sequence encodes CASSLGQGPNEKLFF.